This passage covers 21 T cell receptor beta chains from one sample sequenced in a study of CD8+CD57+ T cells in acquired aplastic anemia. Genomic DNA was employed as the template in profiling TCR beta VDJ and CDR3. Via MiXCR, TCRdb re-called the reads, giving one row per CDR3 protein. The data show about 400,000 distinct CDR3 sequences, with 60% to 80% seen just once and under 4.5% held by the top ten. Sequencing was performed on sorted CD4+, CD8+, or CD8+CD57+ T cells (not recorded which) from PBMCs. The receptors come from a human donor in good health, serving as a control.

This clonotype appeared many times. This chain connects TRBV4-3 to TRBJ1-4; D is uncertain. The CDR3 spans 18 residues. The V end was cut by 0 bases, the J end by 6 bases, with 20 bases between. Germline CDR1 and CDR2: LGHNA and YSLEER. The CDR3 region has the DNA TGCGCCAGCAGCCAAGAGTCGGGGTTCTTGGGGAGGGATGAAAAACTGTTTTTT. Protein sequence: CASSQESGFLGRDEKLFF.

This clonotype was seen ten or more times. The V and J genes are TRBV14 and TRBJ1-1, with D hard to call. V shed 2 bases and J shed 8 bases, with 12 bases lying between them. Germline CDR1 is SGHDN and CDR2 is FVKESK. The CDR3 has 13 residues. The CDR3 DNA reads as TGTGCCAGCAGCCAAACAGAGCAAACAGAAGCTTTCTTT. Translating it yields CASSQTEQTEAFF.

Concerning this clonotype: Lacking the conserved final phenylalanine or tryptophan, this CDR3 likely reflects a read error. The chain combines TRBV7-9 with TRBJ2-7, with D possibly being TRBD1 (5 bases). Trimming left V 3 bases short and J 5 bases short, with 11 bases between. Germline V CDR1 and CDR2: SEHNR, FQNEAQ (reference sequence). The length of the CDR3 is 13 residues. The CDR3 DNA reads TGTGCCAGCAGCTTGACAGATTCTAACGAGCAGTACCAC. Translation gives CASSLTDSNEQYH.

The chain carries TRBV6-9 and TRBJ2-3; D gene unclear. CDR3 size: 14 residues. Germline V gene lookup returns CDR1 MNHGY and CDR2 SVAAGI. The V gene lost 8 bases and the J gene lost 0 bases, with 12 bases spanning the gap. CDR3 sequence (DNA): TGTGCCAGCTCAATAGCTACTAGCACAGATACGCAGTATTTT. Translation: CASSIATSTDTQYF.

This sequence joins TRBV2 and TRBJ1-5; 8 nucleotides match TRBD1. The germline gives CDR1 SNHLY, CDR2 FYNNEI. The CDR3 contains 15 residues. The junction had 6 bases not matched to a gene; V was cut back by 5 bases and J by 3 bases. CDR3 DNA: TGTGCCAGCAGTCACCCCAGGGGGCCCAATCAGCCCCAGCATTTT. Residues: CASSHPRGPNQPQHF.

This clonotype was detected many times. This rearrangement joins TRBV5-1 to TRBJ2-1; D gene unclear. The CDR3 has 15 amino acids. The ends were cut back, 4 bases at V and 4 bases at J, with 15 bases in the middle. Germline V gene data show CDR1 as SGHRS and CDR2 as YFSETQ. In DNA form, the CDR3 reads TGCGCCAGCAGCGGCGACACCTCAGCTTACAATGAGCAGTTCTTC. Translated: CASSGDTSAYNEQFF.

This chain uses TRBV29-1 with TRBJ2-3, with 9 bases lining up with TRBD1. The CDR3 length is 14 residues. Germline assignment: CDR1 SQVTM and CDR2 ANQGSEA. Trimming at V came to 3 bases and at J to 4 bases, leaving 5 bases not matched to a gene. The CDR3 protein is CSVDGTGIADTQYF. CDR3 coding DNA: TGCAGCGTTGACGGGACAGGGATCGCAGATACGCAGTATTTT.

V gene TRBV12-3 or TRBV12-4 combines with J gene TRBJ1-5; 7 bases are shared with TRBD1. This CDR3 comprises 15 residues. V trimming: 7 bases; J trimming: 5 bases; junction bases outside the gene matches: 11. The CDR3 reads CASNSTGIRDQPQHF. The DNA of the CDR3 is TGTGCCAGCAATTCGACAGGGATTCGCGATCAGCCCCAGCATTTT.

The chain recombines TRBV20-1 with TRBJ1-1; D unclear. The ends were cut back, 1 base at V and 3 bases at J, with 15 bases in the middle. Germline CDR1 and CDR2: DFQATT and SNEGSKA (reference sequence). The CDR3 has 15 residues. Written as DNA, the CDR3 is TGCAGTGCTAGAGGGCGTGCAGATACAGACACTGAAGCTTTCTTT. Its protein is CSARGRADTDTEAFF.

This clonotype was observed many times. The CDR3 loop reads CASRKGGGGGYTF. The CDR3 DNA reads TGCGCCAGCAGAAAAGGGGGGGGCGGGGGCTACACCTTC. V usage is TRBV4-3 and J usage is TRBJ1-2; possible D gene TRBD1, 6 bases. V was shortened by 6 bases and J by 8 bases, with 16 bases between the two germline ends. This CDR3 contains 13 residues. Germline V gene data show CDR1 as LGHNA and CDR2 as YSLEER.

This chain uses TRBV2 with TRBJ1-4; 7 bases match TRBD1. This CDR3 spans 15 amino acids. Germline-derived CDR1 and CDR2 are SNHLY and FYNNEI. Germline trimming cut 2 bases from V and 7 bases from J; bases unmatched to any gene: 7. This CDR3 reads CASSEQTGFGEKLFF. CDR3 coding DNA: TGTGCCAGCAGTGAACAGACAGGGTTTGGTGAAAAACTGTTTTTT.

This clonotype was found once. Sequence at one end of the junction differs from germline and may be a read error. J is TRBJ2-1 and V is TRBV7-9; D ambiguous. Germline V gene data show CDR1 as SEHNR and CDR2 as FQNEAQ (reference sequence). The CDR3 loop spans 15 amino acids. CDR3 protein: CASSEPTNSCEQYLF. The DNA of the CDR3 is TGTGCCAGCAGCGAGCCCACGAACTCCTGCGAGCAGTACCTCTTC.

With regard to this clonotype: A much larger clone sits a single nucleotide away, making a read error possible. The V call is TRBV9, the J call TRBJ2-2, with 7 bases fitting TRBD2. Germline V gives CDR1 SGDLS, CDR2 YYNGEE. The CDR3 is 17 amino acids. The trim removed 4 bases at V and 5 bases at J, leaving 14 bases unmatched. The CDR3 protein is CASSLYGLAAGTGELFF. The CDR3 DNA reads TGTGCCAGCAGCTTGTACGGTCTAGCGGCGGGGACCGGGGAGCTGTTTTTT.

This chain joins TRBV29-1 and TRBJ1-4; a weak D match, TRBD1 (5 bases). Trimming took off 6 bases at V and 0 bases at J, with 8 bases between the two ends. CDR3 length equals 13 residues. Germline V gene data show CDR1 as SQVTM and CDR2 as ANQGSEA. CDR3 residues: CSVGRSTNEKLFF. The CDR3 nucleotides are TGCAGCGTGGGACGGTCAACTAATGAAAAACTGTTTTTT.

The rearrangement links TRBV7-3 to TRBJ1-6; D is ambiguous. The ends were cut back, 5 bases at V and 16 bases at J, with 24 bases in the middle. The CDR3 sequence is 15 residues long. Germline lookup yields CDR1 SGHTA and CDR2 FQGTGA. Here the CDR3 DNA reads TGTGCCAGCAGCGACGAAAATACTGAAGGTTCACTTCTCCACTTT. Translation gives CASSDENTEGSLLHF.

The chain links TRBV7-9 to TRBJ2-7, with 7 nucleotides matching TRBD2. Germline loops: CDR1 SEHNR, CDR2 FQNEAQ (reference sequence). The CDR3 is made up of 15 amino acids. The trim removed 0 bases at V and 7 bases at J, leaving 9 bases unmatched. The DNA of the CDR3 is TGTGCCAGCAGCTTAGCGGGAGGGTGCTCCACTGAGCAGTACTTC. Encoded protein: CASSLAGGCSTEQYF.

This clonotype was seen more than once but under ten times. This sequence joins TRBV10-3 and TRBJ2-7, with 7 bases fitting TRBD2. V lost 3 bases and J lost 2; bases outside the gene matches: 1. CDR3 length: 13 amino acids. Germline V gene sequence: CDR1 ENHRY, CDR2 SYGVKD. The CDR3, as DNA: TGTGCCATCAGTGACCGGGGGGCCTACGAGCAGTACTTC. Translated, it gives CAISDRGAYEQYF.

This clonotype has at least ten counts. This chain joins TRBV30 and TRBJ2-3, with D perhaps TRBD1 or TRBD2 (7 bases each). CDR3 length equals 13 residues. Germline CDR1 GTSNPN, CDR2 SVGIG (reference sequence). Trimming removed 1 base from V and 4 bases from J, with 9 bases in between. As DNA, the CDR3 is TGTGCCTGGAGTGCAGGGGGGGCAGATACGCAGTATTTT. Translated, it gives CAWSAGGADTQYF.

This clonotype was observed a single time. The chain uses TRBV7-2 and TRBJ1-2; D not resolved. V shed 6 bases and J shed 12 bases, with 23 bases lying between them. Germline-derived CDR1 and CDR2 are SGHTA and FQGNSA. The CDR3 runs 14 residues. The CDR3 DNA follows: TGTGCCAGCAGTTTGTCGATGTTGGTGTACGGCCACACCTTC. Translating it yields CASSLSMLVYGHTF. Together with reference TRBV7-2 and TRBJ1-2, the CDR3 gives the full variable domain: GAGVSQSPSNKVTEKGKDVELRCDPISGHTALYWYRQSLGQGLEFLIYFQGNSAPDKSGLPSDRFSAERTGGSVSTLTIQRTQQEDSAVYLCASSLSMLVYGHTFGSGTRLTVV.

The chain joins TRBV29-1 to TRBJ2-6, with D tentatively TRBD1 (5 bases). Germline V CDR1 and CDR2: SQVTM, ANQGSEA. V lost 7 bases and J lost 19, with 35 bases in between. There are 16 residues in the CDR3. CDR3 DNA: TGCAGCGCTGCCCTCACAGGAATCTCTGGGGCCACCCCAGTAACTTTC. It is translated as CSAALTGISGATPVTF.

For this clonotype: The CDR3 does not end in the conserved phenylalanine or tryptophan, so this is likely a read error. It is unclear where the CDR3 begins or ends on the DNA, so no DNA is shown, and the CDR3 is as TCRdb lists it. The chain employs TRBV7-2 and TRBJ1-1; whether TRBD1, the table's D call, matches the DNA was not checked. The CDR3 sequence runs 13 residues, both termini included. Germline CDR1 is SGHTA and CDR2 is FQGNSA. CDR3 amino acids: CASSIGGGRETQY.